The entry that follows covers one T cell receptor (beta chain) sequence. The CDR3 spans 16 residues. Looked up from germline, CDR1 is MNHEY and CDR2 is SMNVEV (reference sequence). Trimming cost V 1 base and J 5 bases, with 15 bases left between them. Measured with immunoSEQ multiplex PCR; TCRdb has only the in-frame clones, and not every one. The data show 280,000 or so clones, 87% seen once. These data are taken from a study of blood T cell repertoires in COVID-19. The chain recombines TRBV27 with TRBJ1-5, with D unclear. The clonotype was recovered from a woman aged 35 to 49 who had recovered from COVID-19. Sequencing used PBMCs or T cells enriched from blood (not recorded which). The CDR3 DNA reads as TGTGCCAGCAGTTTATATGCCCACCCAACAGATCAGCCCCAGCATTTT. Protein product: CASSLYAHPTDQPQHF.